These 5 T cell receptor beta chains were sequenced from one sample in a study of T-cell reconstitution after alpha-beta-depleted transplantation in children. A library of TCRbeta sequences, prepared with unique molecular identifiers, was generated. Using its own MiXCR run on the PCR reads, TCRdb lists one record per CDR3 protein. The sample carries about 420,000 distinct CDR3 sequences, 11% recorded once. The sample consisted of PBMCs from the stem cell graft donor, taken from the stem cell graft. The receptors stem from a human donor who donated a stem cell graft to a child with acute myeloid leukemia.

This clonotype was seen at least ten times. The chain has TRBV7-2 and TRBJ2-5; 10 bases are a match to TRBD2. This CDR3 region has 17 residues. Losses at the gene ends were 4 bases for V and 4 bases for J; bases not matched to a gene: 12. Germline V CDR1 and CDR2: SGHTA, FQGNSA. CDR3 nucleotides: TGTGCCAGCAGCTCTCTCCCGGGGCTAGCGGGAGTAGAGACCCAGTACTTC. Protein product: CASSSLPGLAGVETQYF.

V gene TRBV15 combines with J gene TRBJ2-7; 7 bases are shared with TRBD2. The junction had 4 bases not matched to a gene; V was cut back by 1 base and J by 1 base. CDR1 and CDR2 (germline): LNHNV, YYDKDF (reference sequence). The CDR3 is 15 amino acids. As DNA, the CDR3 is TGTGCCACCAGCAGAGTGCGGACTAGTTCCTACGAGCAGTACTTC. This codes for CATSRVRTSSYEQYF. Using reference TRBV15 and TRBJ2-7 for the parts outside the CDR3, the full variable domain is DAMVIQNPRYQVTQFGKPVTLSCSQTLNHNVMYWYQQKSSQAPKLLFHYYDKDFNNEADTPDNFQSRRPNTSFCFLDIRSPGLGDTAMYLCATSRVRTSSYEQYFGPGTRLTVT.

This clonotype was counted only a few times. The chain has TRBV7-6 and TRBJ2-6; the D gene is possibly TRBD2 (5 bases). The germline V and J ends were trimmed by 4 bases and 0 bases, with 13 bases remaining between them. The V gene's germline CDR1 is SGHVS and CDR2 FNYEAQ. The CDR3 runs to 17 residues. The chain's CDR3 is CASSSVRTHSGANVLTF. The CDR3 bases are TGTGCCAGCAGCTCAGTCAGGACTCACTCTGGGGCCAACGTCCTGACTTTC. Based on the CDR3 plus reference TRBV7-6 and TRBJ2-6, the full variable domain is GAGVSQSPRYKVTKRGQDVALRCDPISGHVSLYWYRQALGQGPEFLTYFNYEAQQDKSGLPNDRFSAERPEGSISTLTIQRTEQRDSAMYRCASSSVRTHSGANVLTFGAGSRLTVL.

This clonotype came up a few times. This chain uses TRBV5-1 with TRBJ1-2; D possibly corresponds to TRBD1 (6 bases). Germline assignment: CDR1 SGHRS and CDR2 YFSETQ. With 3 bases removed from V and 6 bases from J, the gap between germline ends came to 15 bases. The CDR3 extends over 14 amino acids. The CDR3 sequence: CASSYRQVEDGYTF. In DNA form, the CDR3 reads TGCGCCAGCAGCTACAGACAGGTAGAAGATGGCTACACCTTC.

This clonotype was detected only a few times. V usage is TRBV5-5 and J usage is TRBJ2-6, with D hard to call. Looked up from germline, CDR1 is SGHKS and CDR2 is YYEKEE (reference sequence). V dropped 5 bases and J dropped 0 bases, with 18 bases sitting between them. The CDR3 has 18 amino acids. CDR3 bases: TGTGCCAGCAGTTTCAGTCGATGGACGTCCTCTGGGGCCAACGTCCTGACTTTC. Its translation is CASSFSRWTSSGANVLTF.